These T cell receptor beta chains were read from a single sample in a study of somatic mutations in cytotoxic T cells in rheumatoid arthritis. Measured with immunoSEQ multiplex PCR; TCRdb has only the in-frame clones, and not every one. The sample shows 15,000 to 25,000 clones, roughly 82% of them seen only once. Input material: CD8+ T cells sorted from blood. The source of these receptors is a woman aged 45 to 65 in good health. The CDR3 runs from the conserved cysteine through the conserved F or W. The order of the fields is clone size, D gene, J gene, V gene, CDR3 DNA, CDR3 protein. D genes are given only for firm matches. Rows may omit the clone size; those that give it use once, few, many or a size class.

abundance: NA; d_gene: TRBD1; j_gene: TRBJ2-1; v_gene: TRBV7-3; CDR3nt: TGTGCCAGCAGCAAAACAGGGGGAGGTTTTTCCAATGAGCAGTTCTTC; CDR3aa: CASSKTGGGFSNEQFF
abundance: NA; d_gene: NA; j_gene: TRBJ2-7; v_gene: TRBV4-3; CDR3nt: TGCGCCAGCAGCCAAGGTTTGGGGAGCTCCTACGAGCAGTACTTC; CDR3aa: CASSQGLGSSYEQYF
abundance: NA; d_gene: NA; j_gene: TRBJ1-2; v_gene: TRBV5-5; CDR3nt: TGTGCCAGCAGACGAGTGGCACTTTGGGGCTACACCTTC; CDR3aa: CASRRVALWGYTF
abundance: NA; d_gene: NA; j_gene: TRBJ2-5; v_gene: TRBV19; CDR3nt: TGTGCCAGTAGTATCGTCGCAACACAAGAGACCCAGTACTTC; CDR3aa: CASSIVATQETQYF
abundance: NA; d_gene: NA; j_gene: TRBJ1-1; v_gene: TRBV14; CDR3nt: TGTGCCAGCAGCATATCAGGGCCCACTGAAGCTTTCTTT; CDR3aa: CASSISGPTEAFF
abundance: NA; d_gene: TRBD1; j_gene: TRBJ1-1; v_gene: TRBV4-1; CDR3nt: TGCGCCAGCAGCCAACCCCGGGACAGGAACACTGAAGCTTTCTTT; CDR3aa: CASSQPRDRNTEAFF
abundance: NA; d_gene: TRBD1; j_gene: TRBJ1-4; v_gene: TRBV7-3; CDR3nt: TGTGCCAGCAGCCAAAAAGCGGACAGGGGCCGTGGTAGGGATGAAAAACTGTTTTTT; CDR3aa: CASSQKADRGRGRDEKLFF
abundance: NA; d_gene: TRBD1; j_gene: TRBJ1-1; v_gene: TRBV19; CDR3nt: TGTGCCAGTAGTATCGCAGGGGGGCAAAACACTGAAGCTTTCTTT; CDR3aa: CASSIAGGQNTEAFF
abundance: NA; d_gene: NA; j_gene: TRBJ2-1; v_gene: TRBV6-5; CDR3nt: TGTGCCAGCAGTTACTCTGAGGAGGGCGCGGGTGAGCAGTTCTTC; CDR3aa: CASSYSEEGAGEQFF
abundance: NA; d_gene: NA; j_gene: TRBJ2-7; v_gene: TRBV4-2; CDR3nt: TGTGCCAGCAGCCAAGAGCCCAGCTCCTACGAGCAGTACTTC; CDR3aa: CASSQEPSSYEQYF
abundance: NA; d_gene: TRBD1; j_gene: TRBJ1-1; v_gene: TRBV14; CDR3nt: TGTGCCAGCAGCTCCCGGGACAGGGGATTGAACACTGAAGCTTTCTTT; CDR3aa: CASSSRDRGLNTEAFF
abundance: NA; d_gene: TRBD1; j_gene: TRBJ2-2; v_gene: TRBV4-3; CDR3nt: TGCGCCAGCAGCCAACACTATCCGGGACAGGGGGGAACCGGGGAGCTGTTTTTT; CDR3aa: CASSQHYPGQGGTGELFF
abundance: NA; d_gene: NA; j_gene: TRBJ2-1; v_gene: TRBV2; CDR3nt: TGTGCCAGCAGTGAGAGGTTTAACAATGAGCAGTTCTTC; CDR3aa: CASSERFNNEQFF
abundance: NA; d_gene: NA; j_gene: TRBJ2-1; v_gene: TRBV21-1; CDR3nt: TGTGCCAGCAGCCTTCAGGGGATATCCTACAATGAGCAGTTCTTC; CDR3aa: CASSLQGISYNEQFF
abundance: once; d_gene: TRBD1; j_gene: TRBJ1-2; v_gene: TRBV5-1; CDR3nt: TGCGCCAGCAGCCCCGGACAGGGTAGCTCCTATGGCTACACCTTC; CDR3aa: CASSPGQGSSYGYTF
abundance: NA; d_gene: NA; j_gene: TRBJ2-7; v_gene: TRBV5-1; CDR3nt: TGCGCCAGCAGCCCCGACAGTCCTTATTCCTACGAGCAGTACTTC; CDR3aa: CASSPDSPYSYEQYF
abundance: NA; d_gene: TRBD2; j_gene: TRBJ2-1; v_gene: TRBV5-6; CDR3nt: TGTGCCAGCAGCTTCGGTAGCGGGAGTTATGAGCAGTTCTTC; CDR3aa: CASSFGSGSYEQFF
abundance: NA; d_gene: TRBD1; j_gene: TRBJ2-1; v_gene: TRBV2; CDR3nt: TGTGCCAGCAGGGACAGGGCAGTAGGTGAGCAGTTCTTC; CDR3aa: CASRDRAVGEQFF
abundance: NA; d_gene: TRBD2; j_gene: TRBJ2-3; v_gene: TRBV11-2; CDR3nt: TGTGCCAGCGTTAGAGCGGGGCGCACAGATACGCAGTATTTT; CDR3aa: CASVRAGRTDTQYF
abundance: NA; d_gene: TRBD1; j_gene: TRBJ2-7; v_gene: TRBV2; CDR3nt: TGTGCCAGCACCGGACAGGGGGACGAGCAGTACTTC; CDR3aa: CASTGQGDEQYF
abundance: few; d_gene: NA; j_gene: TRBJ2-7; v_gene: TRBV5-1; CDR3nt: TGCGCCAGCAGCTTGGGGGGGCTATACGAGCAGTACTTC; CDR3aa: CASSLGGLYEQYF
abundance: NA; d_gene: NA; j_gene: TRBJ2-7; v_gene: TRBV6-5; CDR3nt: TGTGCCAGCAGCTCACCTTTTGCAGGGCACTACGAGCAGTACTTC; CDR3aa: CASSSPFAGHYEQYF
abundance: NA; d_gene: NA; j_gene: TRBJ2-1; v_gene: TRBV6-5; CDR3nt: TGTGCCAGCAGTTACGGGACGGGCATGGGCAGGGAGCAGTTCTTC; CDR3aa: CASSYGTGMGREQFF
abundance: NA; d_gene: TRBD1; j_gene: TRBJ1-1; v_gene: TRBV19; CDR3nt: TGTGCCAGTAGCCCCGGGACAGGGGAGGCCACTGAAGCTTTCTTT; CDR3aa: CASSPGTGEATEAFF
abundance: few; d_gene: NA; j_gene: TRBJ2-3; v_gene: TRBV9; CDR3nt: TGTGCCAGCAGCGTCACCCCGGGGGCTAGCACAGATACGCAGTATTTT; CDR3aa: CASSVTPGASTDTQYF
abundance: NA; d_gene: NA; j_gene: TRBJ1-4; v_gene: TRBV9; CDR3nt: TGTGCCAGCAGCGTAGACGGTGCAGGGGTTGAAAAACTGTTTTTT; CDR3aa: CASSVDGAGVEKLFF
abundance: NA; d_gene: TRBD1; j_gene: TRBJ2-7; v_gene: TRBV4-1; CDR3nt: TGCGCCAGCAGCCAAACCGGGACAGGGGATTACGAGCAGTACTTC; CDR3aa: CASSQTGTGDYEQYF
abundance: NA; d_gene: NA; j_gene: TRBJ1-1; v_gene: TRBV15; CDR3nt: TGTGCCACCAGCAGAGGGGAGGGGACTGAAGCTTTCTTT; CDR3aa: CATSRGEGTEAFF
abundance: NA; d_gene: TRBD1; j_gene: TRBJ2-1; v_gene: TRBV7-9; CDR3nt: TGTGCCAGCAGGGGACAGGGGTACTACAATGAGCAGTTCTTC; CDR3aa: CASRGQGYYNEQFF
abundance: NA; d_gene: NA; j_gene: TRBJ1-5; v_gene: TRBV27; CDR3nt: TGTGCCAGCAGGGAGGGAGCTAGCAATCAGCCCCAGCATTTT; CDR3aa: CASREGASNQPQHF
abundance: NA; d_gene: TRBD1; j_gene: TRBJ2-7; v_gene: TRBV7-7; CDR3nt: TGTGCCAGCAGCTACGGGACAGGGGAATCCTACGAGCAGTACTTC; CDR3aa: CASSYGTGESYEQYF
abundance: NA; d_gene: NA; j_gene: TRBJ2-3; v_gene: TRBV7-3; CDR3nt: TGTGCCAGCAGCTCGGTTGTGGCAGATACGCAGTATTTT; CDR3aa: CASSSVVADTQYF